What follows are 17 T cell receptor beta chains derived from one specimen sequenced in a study of blood T cell repertoires in COVID-19 (dated by TCRdb to 2020 to 2022). Library method: the immunoSEQ multiplex PCR assay. In its TCRdb copy, this immuneACCESS table keeps in-frame sequences only and misses some clones. Where compared with another copy, unresolved V genes explain less than half of these, and the others have no known cause. The sample yields roughly 60,000 clones; around nine tenths were counted once. The ten largest clones take up around 8.4% of the sample. Sequencing used peripheral blood. Every receptor here comes from a woman aged 80 or over with active COVID-19.

The chain employs TRBV15 and TRBJ1-5; a weak D match, TRBD1 (6 bases). This CDR3 has 15 amino acids. Germline V gene sequence: CDR1 LNHNV, CDR2 YYDKDF (reference sequence). The V and J ends lost 0 bases and 6 bases respectively, with 12 bases between them. The CDR3 protein is CATSRDPNRAQPQHF. In DNA, the CDR3 is TGTGCCACCAGCAGAGATCCAAACAGGGCTCAGCCCCAGCATTTT.

The chain has TRBV3-1 (or the pseudogene TRBV3-2) and TRBJ2-1, with 9 positions matching TRBD2. Germline CDR1 is LGHDT and CDR2 is YNNKEL (reference sequence). Trimming at V came to 4 bases and at J to 6 bases, leaving 13 bases not matched to a gene. The CDR3 loop spans 17 amino acids. The CDR3 loop reads CASSLPTAGGPGNEQFF. For the CDR3, the DNA is TGTGCCAGCAGCCTCCCGACGGCGGGAGGGCCTGGCAATGAGCAGTTCTTC.

This clone was found a few times. The rearrangement links TRBV28 to TRBJ2-2, with D maybe TRBD2 (7 bases). Trimming pared 5 bases from V and 3 bases from J, leaving 16 bases between. Germline lookup yields CDR1 MDHEN and CDR2 SYDVKM. This CDR3 is built from 16 residues. In nucleotides, the CDR3 is TGTGCCAGCAGTCCCCCAAGGGGGGGGGACACCGGGGAGCTGTTTTTT. Amino acid sequence: CASSPPRGGDTGELFF.

The rearrangement joins TRBV7-9 to TRBJ1-4, with 9 bases matching TRBD1. CDR1 and CDR2 (germline): SEHNR, FQNEAQ (reference sequence). The CDR3 consists of 16 residues. Trimming took 2 bases from V and 8 from J; bases not matched to a gene: 9. The chain's CDR3 is CASSLPPGQGWEKLFF. DNA for the CDR3: TGTGCCAGCAGCTTACCACCGGGACAGGGTTGGGAAAAACTGTTTTTT.

The chain employs TRBV10-1 and TRBJ2-2, with D possibly TRBD2 on 7 matching bases. Germline V gene lookup returns CDR1 WNHNN and CDR2 SYGVQD (reference sequence). This CDR3 spans 16 amino acids. Trimming left V 2 bases short and J 1 base short, with 11 bases between. The CDR3, as DNA: TGCGCCAGCAGTGAGGGGGGGGGCGAGAACACCGGGGAGCTGTTTTTT. Protein product: CASSEGGGENTGELFF.

This chain connects TRBV4-1 to TRBJ1-5, with TRBD1 as a possible D gene (6 bases). From germline, CDR1 is MGHRA and CDR2 YSYEKL. V was cut by 4 bases and J by 5 bases, with 18 bases left in between. CDR3 length: 16 residues. CDR3 in amino acids: CASSLTQGNVDQPQHF. For the CDR3, the DNA is TGCGCCAGCAGCCTTACACAGGGAAACGTCGATCAGCCCCAGCATTTT.

A word on this clone: Additional DNA sequences in this sample encode the identical CDR3. V gene TRBV6-1 combines with J gene TRBJ2-7; D not certain. The V and J ends lost 0 bases and 3 bases respectively, with 3 bases between them. Germline V lookup: CDR1 MNHNS, CDR2 SASEGT. CDR3 length: 12 amino acids. CDR3 bases: TGTGCCAGCAGTGAAGCTAGCTACGAGCAGTACGTC. Translation: CASSEASYEQYV.

This clone was seen many times. This chain connects TRBV4-2 to TRBJ2-1; D is perhaps TRBD1 (6 bases). V lost 0 bases to trimming and J lost 2 bases, with 14 bases between them. Germline V gene sequence: CDR1 LGHNA, CDR2 YNFKEQ. There are 17 residues in the CDR3. The CDR3 sequence is CASSQDGGDNPYNEQFF. As DNA, the CDR3 is TGTGCCAGCAGCCAAGATGGTGGGGACAATCCCTACAATGAGCAGTTCTTC.

This clone was seen only once. This chain uses TRBV27 with TRBJ2-6; D not certain. Germline CDR1 MNHEY, CDR2 SMNVEV (reference sequence). The CDR3 is made up of 15 amino acids. V dropped 4 bases and J dropped 0 bases, with 7 bases sitting between them. CDR3 sequence reads: CASSSQSSGANVLTF. The CDR3 DNA sequence: TGTGCCAGCAGTTCACAGAGCTCTGGGGCCAACGTCCTGACTTTC.

The chain employs TRBV7-2 and TRBJ1-6; 8 bases are shared with TRBD1. This CDR3 has 16 residues. With V trimmed by 6 bases and J by 8 bases, 12 bases remained unmatched. CDR1 is SGHTA, CDR2 FQGNSA, per germline. CDR3 nucleotides: TGTGCCAGCAGGGACAGGGCCCGGTTTTTAGATTCACCCCTCCACTTT. This codes for CASRDRARFLDSPLHF.

The rearrangement uses TRBV5-4 and TRBJ1-1; D gene uncertain. V was trimmed by 4 bases and J by 2 bases, leaving 9 bases between them. Germline CDR1 reads SGHNT; CDR2 reads YYREEE (reference sequence). The CDR3 has 13 residues. The CDR3 loop is CASSLSRNTEAFF. The DNA for the CDR3 is TGTGCCAGCAGCCTGTCTAGAAACACTGAAGCTTTCTTT. The full variable domain, in which reference TRBV5-4 and TRBJ1-1 provide the parts outside the CDR3, is ETGVTQSPTHLIKTRGQQVTLRCSSQSGHNTVSWYQQALGQGPQFIFQYYREEENGRGNFPPRFSGLQFPNYSSELNVNALELDDSALYLCASSLSRNTEAFFGQGTRLTVV.

The chain uses TRBV3-1 (or the pseudogene TRBV3-2) and TRBJ1-4, with D perhaps TRBD1 (5 bases). The CDR3 is 16 residues long. Trimming removed 4 bases from V and 4 bases from J, with 16 bases in between. Germline V gene lookup returns CDR1 LGHDT and CDR2 YNNKEL (reference sequence). CDR3 residues: CASSPKEGRFNEKLFF. For the CDR3, the DNA is TGTGCCAGCAGCCCCAAGGAGGGACGGTTTAATGAAAAACTGTTTTTT.

This CDR3 is CASSLTGGDGYTF. CDR3 in DNA: TGTGCCAGCAGCCTTACAGGGGGCGATGGCTACACCTTC. The chain has TRBV5-6 and TRBJ1-2, with TRBD1 matching 9 bases. Per the germline V gene, CDR1 is SGHDT and CDR2 is YYEEEE. This CDR3 is 13 amino acids long. The V and J ends lost 4 bases and 6 bases, in that order; junction bases with no gene match: 4.

This sequence joins TRBV6-6 and TRBJ2-1, with 10 bases that match TRBD2. The CDR3 sequence is 15 residues long. V lost 1 base, J lost 9 bases, and 6 bases stayed unmatched. Germline V gene lookup returns CDR1 MNHNY and CDR2 SVGAGI (reference sequence). The CDR3 spells CASSYFSSGSGEQFF. As DNA, the CDR3 is TGTGCCAGCAGTTACTTTTCTAGCGGGAGCGGTGAGCAGTTCTTC.

This clone occurred once. The chain couples TRBV5-8 to TRBJ2-2; possible D gene TRBD2, 7 bases. Germline V gives CDR1 SGHTS, CDR2 YDEGEE. V lost 3 bases, J lost 4 bases, and 19 bases lay in between. The CDR3 contains 17 residues. The CDR3 loop is CASSSTRGQRGTGELFF. CDR3 bases: TGTGCCAGCAGCTCAACGCGGGGGCAGCGGGGCACCGGGGAGCTGTTTTTT. The whole variable domain, remainder taken from reference TRBV5-8 and TRBJ2-2, is EAGVTQSPTHLIKTRGQQATLRCSPISGHTSVYWYQQALGLGLQFLLWYDEGEERNRGNFPPRFSGRQFPNYSSELNVNALELEDSALYLCASSSTRGQRGTGELFFGEGSRLTVL.

The V gene is TRBV5-5, the J gene TRBJ2-5; 9 bases are shared with TRBD1. Germline-derived CDR1 and CDR2 are SGHKS and YYEKEE (reference sequence). The CDR3 has 15 amino acids. Trimming at V came to 4 bases and at J to 4 bases, leaving 8 bases not matched to a gene. The CDR3 DNA is TGTGCCAGCAGCCAACCGGGACAGGGTTCAGAGACCCAGTACTTC. Translated, it gives CASSQPGQGSETQYF.

Remarks on this clone: With a much larger clone just one base away, this may be a read error. The V gene is TRBV25-1, the J gene TRBJ2-1, with 8 bases that match TRBD2. J was trimmed by 1 base and V by 5 bases; bases with no gene match: 1. Germline values: CDR1 MGHDK, CDR2 SYGVNS. The CDR3 consists of 14 residues. CDR3 protein: CASSLAGSYNEQFF. DNA for the CDR3: TGTGCCAGCAGTTTAGCGGGATCCTACAATGAGCAGTTCTTC.